The source of this T cell receptor beta chain is a study of blood T cell repertoires in COVID-19 (dated by TCRdb to 2019 to 2021). Notes on the research overall: Samples covering the acute and convalescent phases of COVID-19 were provided by collaborators in the United States, Italy and Spain. The prospective study material was composed of cDNA or gDNA derived from T cells, B-cell-depleted T cells, or PBMCs. Subjects who had been exposed to COVID-19, were actively infected with it, or had recovered from it provided the deeply sampled blood TCRbeta repertoires that made up the dataset. The repertoires were released in a freely available public database meant as a resource for research on the immune response to SARS-CoV-2. The samples were drawn from the first 160 participants of the ongoing ImmuneRACE study and from some 1,300 subjects provided by 6 global collaborators. A de-identified subject ID, COVID-19 status, age in years and sex were almost always included in the sample metadata. Where HLA class I and class II types were available, the types were taken from metadata supplied by the sample provider, not from assay-based typing. Overall study results and their limits: Clinical and demographic metadata were provided uncurated, with the amount varying by source and participant.

Comments on this clone: Its antigen remains undetermined. Per-base quality was not reported, and no clone a single base away is much larger than it.

The collaborating institutions used their own protocols to collect whole blood in K2EDTA tubes. For TCRbeta analysis, collaborators shipped samples in one of three forms: frozen whole blood, isolated PBMCs, or DNA extracted from either of those sample types. TCRbeta CDR3 regions were amplified from genomic DNA by means of the immunoSEQ Assay, a bias-controlled multiplex PCR. Per the source publication's procedure: The number of nucleated cells in each sample was estimated by amplification of reference gene primers within the assay. To quantify the absolute abundance of each unique TCRbeta CDR3 rearrangement, sequence reads were collapsed and filtered. For each sample, productive Simpson clonality was calculated as the square root of Simpson's diversity index over productive rearrangements. TCRdb holds this immuneACCESS table with in-frame rearrangements only. Some clones are missing; in checked studies, unresolved V genes explain under half, and the rest has no known cause. V, J and clone size were drawn from that table, and D and trimming were deduced from the DNA. Within this sample are 90,000 to 150,000 clones, with 60% to 85% of them counted one time only. The ten biggest clones cover around 6.6% of the sample.

Specimen: peripheral blood. The sequence was obtained from a man between 65 and 85 years old with acute or convalescent COVID-19.

The bases read TGTGCCAGCAGCCAAGGGGGAGTTTGGGATGGCTACACCTTC. Its coded protein is CASSQGGVWDGYTF. The chain is encoded by TRBV9 joined to TRBJ1-2, and perhaps TRBD1 as D gene, on 6 matching bases. The V end loses 4 bases and the J end loses 6 bases, and a stretch of 16 bases separates them. CDR1 is given as SGDLS and CDR2 as YYNGEE, both from the germline V gene. The CDR3 runs 14 amino acids, cysteine and phenylalanine included. Solely the CDR3 DNA is kept, with 42 bases framed from the first base.